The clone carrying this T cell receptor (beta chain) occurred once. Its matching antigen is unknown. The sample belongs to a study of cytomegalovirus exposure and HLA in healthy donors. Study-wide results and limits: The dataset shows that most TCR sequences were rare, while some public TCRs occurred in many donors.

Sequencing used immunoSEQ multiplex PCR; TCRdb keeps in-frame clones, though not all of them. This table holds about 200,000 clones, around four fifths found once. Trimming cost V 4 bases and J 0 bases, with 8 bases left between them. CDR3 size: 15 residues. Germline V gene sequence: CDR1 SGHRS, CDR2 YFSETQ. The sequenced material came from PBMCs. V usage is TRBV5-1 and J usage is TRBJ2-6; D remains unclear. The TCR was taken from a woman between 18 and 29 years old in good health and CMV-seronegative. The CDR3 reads CASSVQSSGANVLTF. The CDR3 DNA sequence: TGCGCCAGCAGCGTACAGAGCTCTGGGGCCAACGTCCTGACTTTC.